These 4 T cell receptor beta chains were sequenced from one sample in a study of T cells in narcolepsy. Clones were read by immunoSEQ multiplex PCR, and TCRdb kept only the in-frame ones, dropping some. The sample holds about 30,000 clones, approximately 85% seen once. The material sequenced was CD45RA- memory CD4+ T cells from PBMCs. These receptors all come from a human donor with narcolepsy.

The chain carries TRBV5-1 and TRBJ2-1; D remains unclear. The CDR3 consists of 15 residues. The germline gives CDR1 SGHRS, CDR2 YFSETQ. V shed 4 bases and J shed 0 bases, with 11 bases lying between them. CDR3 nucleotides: TGCGCCAGCAGCCGCGCCTGGGGCTCCTACAATGAGCAGTTCTTC. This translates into CASSRAWGSYNEQFF.

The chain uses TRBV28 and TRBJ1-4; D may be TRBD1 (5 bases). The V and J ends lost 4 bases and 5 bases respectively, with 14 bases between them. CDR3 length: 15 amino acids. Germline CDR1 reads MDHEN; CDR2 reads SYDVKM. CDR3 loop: CASSSGGKANEKLFF. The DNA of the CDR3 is TGTGCCAGCAGTTCTGGGGGGAAAGCGAATGAAAAACTGTTTTTT.

The CDR3 nucleotides are TGCGCCAGCAGCTACCAATCAGGGTACGAGCAGTACTTC. Protein: CASSYQSGYEQYF. The V call is TRBV5-1, the J call TRBJ2-5; weak D call: TRBD1 (5 bases). The J call is in doubt because the DNA end fits TRBJ2-7 better. This CDR3 is built from 13 residues. CDR1 is SGHRS, CDR2 YFSETQ, per germline.

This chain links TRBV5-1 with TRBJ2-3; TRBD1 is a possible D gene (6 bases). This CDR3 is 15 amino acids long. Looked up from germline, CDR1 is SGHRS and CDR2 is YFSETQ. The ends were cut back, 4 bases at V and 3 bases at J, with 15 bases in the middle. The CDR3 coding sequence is TGCGCCAGCAGCATTGACAGGAGTTGGACAGATACGCAGTATTTT. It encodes CASSIDRSWTDTQYF.